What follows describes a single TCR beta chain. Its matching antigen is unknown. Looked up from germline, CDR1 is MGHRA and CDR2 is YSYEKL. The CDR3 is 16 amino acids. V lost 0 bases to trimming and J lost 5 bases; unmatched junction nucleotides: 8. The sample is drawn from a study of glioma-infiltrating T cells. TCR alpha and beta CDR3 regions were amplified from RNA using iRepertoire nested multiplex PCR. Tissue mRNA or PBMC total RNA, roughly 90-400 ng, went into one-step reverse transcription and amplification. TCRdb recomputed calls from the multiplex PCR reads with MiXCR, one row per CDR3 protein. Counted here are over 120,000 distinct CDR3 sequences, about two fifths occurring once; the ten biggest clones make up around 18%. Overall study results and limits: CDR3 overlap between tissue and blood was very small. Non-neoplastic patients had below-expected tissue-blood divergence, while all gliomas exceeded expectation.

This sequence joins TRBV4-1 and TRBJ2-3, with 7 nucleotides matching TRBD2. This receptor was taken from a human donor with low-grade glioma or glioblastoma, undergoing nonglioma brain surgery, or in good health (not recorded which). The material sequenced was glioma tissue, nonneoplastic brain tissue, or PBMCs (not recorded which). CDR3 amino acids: CASSQDRWEGEDTQYF. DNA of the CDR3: TGCGCCAGCAGCCAAGATCGGTGGGAGGGAGAAGATACGCAGTATTTT.